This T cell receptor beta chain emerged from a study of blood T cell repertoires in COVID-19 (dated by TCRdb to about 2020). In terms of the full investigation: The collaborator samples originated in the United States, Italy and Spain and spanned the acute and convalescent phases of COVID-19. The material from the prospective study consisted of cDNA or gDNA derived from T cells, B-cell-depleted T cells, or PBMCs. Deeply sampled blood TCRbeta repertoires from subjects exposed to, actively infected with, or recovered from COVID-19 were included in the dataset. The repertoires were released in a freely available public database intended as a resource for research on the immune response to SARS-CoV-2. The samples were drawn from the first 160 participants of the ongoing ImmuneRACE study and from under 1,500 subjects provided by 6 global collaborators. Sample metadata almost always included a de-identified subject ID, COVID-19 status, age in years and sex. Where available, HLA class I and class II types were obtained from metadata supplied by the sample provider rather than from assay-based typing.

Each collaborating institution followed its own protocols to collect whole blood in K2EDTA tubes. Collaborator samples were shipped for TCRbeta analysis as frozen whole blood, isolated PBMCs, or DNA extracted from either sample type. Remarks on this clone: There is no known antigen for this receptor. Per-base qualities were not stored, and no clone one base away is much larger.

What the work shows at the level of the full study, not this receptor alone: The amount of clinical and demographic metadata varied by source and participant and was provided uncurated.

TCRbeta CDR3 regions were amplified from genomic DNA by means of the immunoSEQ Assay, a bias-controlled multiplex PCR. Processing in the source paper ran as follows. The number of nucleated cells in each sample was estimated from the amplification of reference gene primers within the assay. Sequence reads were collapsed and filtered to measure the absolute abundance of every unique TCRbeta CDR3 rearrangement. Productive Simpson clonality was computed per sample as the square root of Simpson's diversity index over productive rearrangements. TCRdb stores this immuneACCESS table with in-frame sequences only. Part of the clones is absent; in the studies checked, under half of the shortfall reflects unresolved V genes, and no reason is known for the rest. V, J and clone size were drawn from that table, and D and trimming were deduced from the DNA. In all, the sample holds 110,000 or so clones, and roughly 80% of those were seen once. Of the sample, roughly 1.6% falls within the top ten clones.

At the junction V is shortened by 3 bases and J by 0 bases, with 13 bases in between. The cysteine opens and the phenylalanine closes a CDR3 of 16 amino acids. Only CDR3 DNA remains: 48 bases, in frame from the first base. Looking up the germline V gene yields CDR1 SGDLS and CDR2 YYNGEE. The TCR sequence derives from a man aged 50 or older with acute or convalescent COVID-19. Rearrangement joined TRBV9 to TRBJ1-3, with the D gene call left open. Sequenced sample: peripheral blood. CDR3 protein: CASSGYREYSGNTIYF. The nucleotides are TGTGCCAGCAGCGGCTACCGGGAGTACTCTGGAAACACCATATATTTT.